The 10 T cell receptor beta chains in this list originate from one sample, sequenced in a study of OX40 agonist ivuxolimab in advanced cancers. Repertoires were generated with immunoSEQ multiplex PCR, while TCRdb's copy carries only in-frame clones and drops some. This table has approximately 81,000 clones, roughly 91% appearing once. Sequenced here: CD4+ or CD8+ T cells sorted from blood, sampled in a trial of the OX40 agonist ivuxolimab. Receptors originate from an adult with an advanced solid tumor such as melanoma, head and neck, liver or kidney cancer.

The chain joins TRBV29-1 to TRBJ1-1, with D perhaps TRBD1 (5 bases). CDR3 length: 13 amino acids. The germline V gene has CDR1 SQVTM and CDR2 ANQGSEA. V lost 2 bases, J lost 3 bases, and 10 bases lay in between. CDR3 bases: TGCAGCGTTGAACCCGGAGGGGACACTGAAGCTTTCTTT. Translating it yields CSVEPGGDTEAFF.

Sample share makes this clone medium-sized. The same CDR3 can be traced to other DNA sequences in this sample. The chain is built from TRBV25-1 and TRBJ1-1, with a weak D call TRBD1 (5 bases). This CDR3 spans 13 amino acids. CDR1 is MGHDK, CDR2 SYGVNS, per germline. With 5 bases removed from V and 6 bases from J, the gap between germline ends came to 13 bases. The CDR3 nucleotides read TGTGCCAGCAGTCCTCAGGGTGTCGCTGAAGCTTTCTTT. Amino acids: CASSPQGVAEAFF. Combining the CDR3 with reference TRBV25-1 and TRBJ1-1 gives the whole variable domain EADIYQTPRYLVIGTGKKITLECSQTMGHDKMYWYQQDPGMELHLIHYSYGVNSTEKGDLSSESTVSRIRTEHFPLTLESARPSHTSQYLCASSPQGVAEAFFGQGTRLTVV.

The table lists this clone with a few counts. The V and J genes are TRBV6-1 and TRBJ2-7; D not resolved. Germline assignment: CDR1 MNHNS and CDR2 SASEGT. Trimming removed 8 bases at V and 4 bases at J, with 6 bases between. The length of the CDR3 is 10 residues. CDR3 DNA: TGTGCCAGCGCCAATTACGAGCAGTACTTC. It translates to CASANYEQYF.

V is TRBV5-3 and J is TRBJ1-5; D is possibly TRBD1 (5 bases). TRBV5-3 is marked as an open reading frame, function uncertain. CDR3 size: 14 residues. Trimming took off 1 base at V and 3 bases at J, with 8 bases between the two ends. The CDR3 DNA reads TGTGCCAGAAGCTTGAGGGGCCCCAATCAGCCCCAGCATTTT. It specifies CARSLRGPNQPQHF.

Here the CDR3 reads CASRRSYVGTDLTYEQYF. As DNA, the CDR3 is TGTGCCAGTAGGCGAAGTTATGTGGGGACCGACTTAACCTACGAGCAGTACTTC. This sequence joins TRBV19 and TRBJ2-7; tentatively, D is TRBD1 or TRBD2 (5 bases each). V was trimmed by 6 bases and J by 2 bases, leaving 26 bases between them. This CDR3 has 18 residues. Germline CDR1 is LNHDA and CDR2 is SQIVND (reference sequence).

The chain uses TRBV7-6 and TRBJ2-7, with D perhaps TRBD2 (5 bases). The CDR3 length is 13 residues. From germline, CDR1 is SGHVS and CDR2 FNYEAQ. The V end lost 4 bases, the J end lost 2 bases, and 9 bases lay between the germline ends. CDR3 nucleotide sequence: TGTGCCAGCAGCTCATCCGGGACCTACGAGCAGTACTTC. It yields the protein CASSSSGTYEQYF.

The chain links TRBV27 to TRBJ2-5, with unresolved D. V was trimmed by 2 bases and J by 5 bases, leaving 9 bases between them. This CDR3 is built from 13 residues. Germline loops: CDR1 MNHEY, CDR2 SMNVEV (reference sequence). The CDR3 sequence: CASSLPGGETQYF. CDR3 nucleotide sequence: TGTGCCAGCAGTTTACCCGGTGGGGAGACCCAGTACTTC.

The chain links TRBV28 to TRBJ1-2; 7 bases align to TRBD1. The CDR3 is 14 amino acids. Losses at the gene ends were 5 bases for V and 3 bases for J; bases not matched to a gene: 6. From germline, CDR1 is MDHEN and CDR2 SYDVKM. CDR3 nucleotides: TGTGCCAGCAGTCCCCAGGGGGGACACTATGGCTACACCTTC. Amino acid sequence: CASSPQGGHYGYTF.

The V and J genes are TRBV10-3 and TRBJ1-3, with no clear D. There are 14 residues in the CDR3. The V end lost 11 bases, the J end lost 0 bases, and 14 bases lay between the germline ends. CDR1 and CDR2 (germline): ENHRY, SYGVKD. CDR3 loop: CAFSPGGSGNTIYF. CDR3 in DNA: TGTGCCTTTTCGCCTGGCGGCTCTGGAAACACCATATATTTT.

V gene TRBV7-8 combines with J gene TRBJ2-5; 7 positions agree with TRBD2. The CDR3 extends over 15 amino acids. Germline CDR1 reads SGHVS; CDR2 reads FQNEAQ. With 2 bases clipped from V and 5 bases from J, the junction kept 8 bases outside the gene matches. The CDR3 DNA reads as TGTGCCAGCAGCTTACCCCGGGGAGGGCCGGAGACCCAGTACTTC. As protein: CASSLPRGGPETQYF.